A selection of T cell receptor beta chains follows, all from one sample in a study of OX40 agonist ivuxolimab in advanced cancers. Produced via immunoSEQ multiplex PCR; TCRdb's table is partial and in-frame only. The table shows 77,000 or so clones, with more than 85% occurring only once. This sample comprised CD4+ or CD8+ T cells sorted from blood, obtained in a trial of the OX40 agonist ivuxolimab. All receptors come from an adult with an advanced solid tumor such as melanoma, head and neck, liver or kidney cancer. The CDR3 runs from the conserved cysteine through the conserved F or W. Fields, in order: V gene, D gene, clone size, J gene, CDR3 protein, CDR3 DNA. D genes are given only for firm matches. Clone size, where shown, is once, few, many, or a class for clones that have expanded.

v_gene: TRBV6-1; d_gene: -; abundance: -; j_gene: TRBJ1-4; CDR3aa: CASSERRWGLDEKLFF; CDR3nt: TGTGCCAGCAGTGAAAGGAGGTGGGGGTTGGATGAAAAACTGTTTTTT
v_gene: TRBV7-7; d_gene: -; abundance: -; j_gene: TRBJ2-7; CDR3aa: CASSSALSSYEQYF; CDR3nt: TGTGCCAGCAGCTCAGCCCTCTCATCCTACGAGCAGTACTTC
v_gene: TRBV27; d_gene: -; abundance: -; j_gene: TRBJ1-4; CDR3aa: CASGGYEKLFF; CDR3nt: TGTGCCAGCGGGGGGTATGAAAAACTGTTTTTT
v_gene: TRBV2; d_gene: -; abundance: -; j_gene: TRBJ2-4; CDR3aa: CASGRGASETKNIQYF; CDR3nt: TGTGCCAGCGGCCGGGGAGCTAGCGAGACCAAAAACATTCAGTACTTC
v_gene: TRBV5-6; d_gene: -; abundance: -; j_gene: TRBJ1-1; CDR3aa: CASRWTLNTEAFF; CDR3nt: TGTGCCAGCAGGTGGACATTAAACACTGAAGCTTTCTTT
v_gene: TRBV5-1; d_gene: -; abundance: -; j_gene: TRBJ1-6; CDR3aa: CASSLGGEITYNSPLHF; CDR3nt: TGCGCCAGCAGCTTGGGCGGGGAGATTACCTATAATTCACCCCTCCACTTT
v_gene: TRBV9; d_gene: -; abundance: -; j_gene: TRBJ2-7; CDR3aa: CASSVGSDYEQYF; CDR3nt: TGTGCCAGCAGCGTAGGATCAGACTACGAGCAGTACTTC
v_gene: TRBV10-1; d_gene: -; abundance: once; j_gene: TRBJ2-7; CDR3aa: CASSDRGGFYEQYF; CDR3nt: TGCGCCAGCAGTGATAGGGGGGGCTTCTACGAGCAGTACTTC
v_gene: TRBV29-1; d_gene: TRBD1; abundance: few; j_gene: TRBJ1-5; CDR3aa: CSVERTGRNNQPQHF; CDR3nt: TGCAGCGTTGAAAGGACAGGACGGAACAATCAGCCCCAGCATTTT
v_gene: TRBV4-3; d_gene: -; abundance: -; j_gene: TRBJ2-1; CDR3aa: CASSQEFYGATYNEQFF; CDR3nt: TGCGCCAGCAGCCAAGAGTTTTACGGGGCCACCTACAATGAGCAGTTCTTC
v_gene: TRBV27; d_gene: -; abundance: -; j_gene: TRBJ2-7; CDR3aa: CASSMVGGYEQYF; CDR3nt: TGTGCCAGCAGTATGGTCGGGGGCTACGAGCAGTACTTC